This T cell receptor (beta chain) was sequenced in a study of blood T cell repertoires in COVID-19. Background on the study: COVID-19 samples collected from the United States, Italy and Spain covered acute and convalescent phases. Sample material is recorded as cDNA or gDNA derived from T cells, B-cell-depleted T cells, or PBMCs.

How the authors handled the data: Estimation of nucleated cell counts relied on the amplification of reference gene primers. The method was immunoSEQ multiplex PCR; TCRdb's version includes in-frame clones alone and lacks a portion of them. D and trimming come from the DNA, and the V and J calls and clone size come from that table. The table has hundreds of thousands of clones, about 87% seen once. Germline V gene sequence: CDR1 SQVTM, CDR2 ANQGSEA. Unmatched junction bases numbered 10, after V lost 7 bases and J lost 12 bases. The CDR3 loop spans 13 amino acids. The sample comprised peripheral blood. The source is a man between 65 and 85 years old with acute or convalescent COVID-19. The chain is built from TRBV29-1 and TRBJ2-1; TRBD1 matches at 12 bases. DNA for the CDR3: TGCAGCGCTCCGGGACAGGGGGCGAGGGGGCAGTTCTTC. Translating gives CSAPGQGARGQFF.